The 4 T cell receptor beta chains below were found in one sample sequenced in a study of identical twins. One entry per CDR3 protein results from TCRdb running MiXCR on the 5' RACE reads. The table has about 900,000 distinct CDR3 sequences, about 12% seen once. In addition, the sample was reused for a study of yellow fever vaccine responses in identical twins.

The sample consisted of PBMCs. These receptors all stem from a woman under 30 in good health.

The V call is TRBV9, the J call TRBJ2-1; weak D call: TRBD2 (6 bases). Per the germline V gene, CDR1 is SGDLS and CDR2 is YYNGEE. The length of the CDR3 is 17 residues. Trimming pared 4 bases from V and 6 bases from J, leaving 23 bases between. The DNA for the CDR3 is TGTGCCAGCAGCCCCAATTCCCGTCCAGCGGGTTTCAATGAGCAGTTCTTC. This codes for CASSPNSRPAGFNEQFF.

This clonotype was seen ten or more times. The CDR3 DNA sequence: TGTGCCAGCAACGGACAGGCTGGTGGCTACACCTTC. It is translated as CASNGQAGGYTF. The chain is built from TRBV6-5 and TRBJ1-2; 7 positions match TRBD1. The CDR3 is 12 residues long. The J segment lost 7 bases and the V segment lost 7 bases, leaving 6 bases of the junction unmatched. Germline CDR1 and CDR2: MNHEY and SVGAGI.

V usage is TRBV20-1 and J usage is TRBJ2-5; D unresolved. Trimming took off 2 bases at V and 6 bases at J, with 10 bases between the two ends. The CDR3 is 12 amino acids. Germline V lookup: CDR1 DFQATT, CDR2 SNEGSKA (reference sequence). CDR3 region: CSARSTVKTQYF. DNA of the CDR3: TGCAGTGCTAGATCGACTGTTAAGACCCAGTACTTC.

A few counts support this clonotype. V is TRBV5-6 and J is TRBJ2-6; D is uncertain. Germline V CDR1 and CDR2: SGHDT, YYEEEE. The CDR3 has 13 amino acids. V dropped 4 bases and J dropped 3 bases, with 5 bases sitting between them. CDR3 protein: CASSLLGANVLTF. The CDR3 DNA reads as TGTGCCAGCAGCCTACTTGGGGCCAACGTCCTGACTTTC.